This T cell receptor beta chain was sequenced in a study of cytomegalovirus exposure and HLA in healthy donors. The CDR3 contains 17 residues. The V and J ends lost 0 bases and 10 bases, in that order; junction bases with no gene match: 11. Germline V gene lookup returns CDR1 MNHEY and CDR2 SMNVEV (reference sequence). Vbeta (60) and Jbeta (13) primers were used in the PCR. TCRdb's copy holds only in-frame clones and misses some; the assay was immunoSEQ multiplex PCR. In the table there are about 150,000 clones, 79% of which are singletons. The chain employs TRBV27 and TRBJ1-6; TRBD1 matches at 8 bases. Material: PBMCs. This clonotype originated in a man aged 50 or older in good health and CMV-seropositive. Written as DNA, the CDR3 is TGTGCCAGCAGTTTATCAAGTCCCGACAGGGGAGGGTCACCCCTCCACTTT. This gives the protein CASSLSSPDRGGSPLHF.